The rows below give T cell receptor beta chains drawn from one sample of a study of blood T cell repertoires in COVID-19. Profiled with immunoSEQ multiplex PCR; TCRdb holds only in-frame clones, not every one. The sample holds 150,000 to 200,000 clones; around 84% are singletons and the top ten take 0.8% to 1.2%. Material: peripheral blood. These receptor sequences come from a man aged 40-55 years with acute or convalescent COVID-19. Each CDR3 is given without its conserved first and last residue. Expanded clones are given a class, and other clones once, few, many or no size at all.

J gene: TRBJ2-7
clone size: -
V gene: TRBV27
CDR3 protein: ASSLRIADYEQY

J gene: TRBJ2-1
clone size: once
V gene: TRBV6-1
CDR3 protein: ASSEAVVFRPSYNEQF

J gene: TRBJ1-2
clone size: -
V gene: TRBV6-5
CDR3 protein: ASNSGYGYT

J gene: TRBJ1-1
clone size: few
V gene: TRBV29-1
CDR3 protein: SVGNRAGTEAF

J gene: TRBJ1-2
clone size: once
V gene: TRBV6-5
CDR3 protein: ASSQRGGYGYT

J gene: TRBJ2-5
clone size: once
V gene: TRBV7-2
CDR3 protein: ASSLQLARQETQY

J gene: TRBJ2-1
clone size: -
V gene: TRBV5-4
CDR3 protein: ASSLGGGVVYNEQF

J gene: TRBJ2-1
clone size: -
V gene: TRBV11-2
CDR3 protein: ASRSLGRPGHRQDNEQF

J gene: TRBJ2-2
clone size: once
V gene: TRBV7-3
CDR3 protein: ASSLTLGTKTTGELF

J gene: TRBJ1-2
clone size: once
V gene: TRBV2
CDR3 protein: AGSREVDYGYT

J gene: TRBJ1-1
clone size: -
V gene: TRBV30
CDR3 protein: ASPSDRATEAF

J gene: TRBJ1-5
clone size: -
V gene: TRBV15
CDR3 protein: ATKMTGAHQPQH

J gene: TRBJ1-1
clone size: -
V gene: TRBV7-2
CDR3 protein: ASSLEEVTEAF

J gene: TRBJ2-1
clone size: once
V gene: TRBV27
CDR3 protein: ASSSTMISVNEQF

J gene: TRBJ2-5
clone size: -
V gene: TRBV3-1/TRBV3-2
CDR3 protein: ASSPGVETQY

J gene: TRBJ1-5
clone size: -
V gene: TRBV5-1
CDR3 protein: ASSLKTGENQPQH

J gene: TRBJ1-5
clone size: -
V gene: TRBV4-2
CDR3 protein: ASSQVGGGDLGNQPQH

J gene: TRBJ1-1
clone size: -
V gene: TRBV28
CDR3 protein: ASSWTGEAF

J gene: TRBJ2-3
clone size: -
V gene: TRBV18
CDR3 protein: ASSRDRGTDTQY

J gene: TRBJ1-1
clone size: -
V gene: TRBV6-5
CDR3 protein: ASSYGTGGSEAF

J gene: TRBJ2-3
clone size: -
V gene: TRBV19
CDR3 protein: ASSIARLNTDTQY

J gene: TRBJ1-2
clone size: -
V gene: TRBV12-3/TRBV12-4
CDR3 protein: ASSHDRGRGYT

J gene: TRBJ1-4
clone size: -
V gene: TRBV15
CDR3 protein: ATSRDRGSEKLF

J gene: TRBJ1-1
clone size: -
V gene: TRBV5-1
CDR3 protein: ASSFRAGNTEAF

J gene: TRBJ2-6
clone size: -
V gene: TRBV5-1
CDR3 protein: ASSSRTGNSGANVLT

J gene: TRBJ1-2
clone size: few
V gene: TRBV24-1
CDR3 protein: ATSDVQGYGYT

J gene: TRBJ2-3
clone size: -
V gene: TRBV11-2
CDR3 protein: ASSLDGTHTDTQY

J gene: TRBJ2-3
clone size: few
V gene: TRBV28
CDR3 protein: ASSPGSGWTSTDTQY

J gene: TRBJ2-1
clone size: -
V gene: TRBV7-6
CDR3 protein: ASSLAGGPNEQF

J gene: TRBJ2-2
clone size: -
V gene: TRBV6-5
CDR3 protein: ASRGTGTGELF

J gene: TRBJ2-1
clone size: -
V gene: TRBV20-1
CDR3 protein: SASRTSGSYNEQF

J gene: TRBJ1-1
clone size: -
V gene: TRBV9
CDR3 protein: ARSVGGAGGLETEAF

J gene: TRBJ1-4
clone size: -
V gene: TRBV21-1
CDR3 protein: ATLPRTAEKLF

J gene: TRBJ2-1
clone size: few
V gene: TRBV10-1
CDR3 protein: ASSEGTSGGAQF

J gene: TRBJ2-7
clone size: -
V gene: TRBV4-3
CDR3 protein: ASSQESQGPPYEQY

J gene: TRBJ1-1
clone size: -
V gene: TRBV4-2
CDR3 protein: ASSPLDNVDTEAF

J gene: TRBJ2-2
clone size: -
V gene: TRBV7-3
CDR3 protein: ASRRAGPSYSGELF

J gene: TRBJ2-7
clone size: -
V gene: TRBV4-1
CDR3 protein: ASSRVGGASYEQY

J gene: TRBJ1-6
clone size: -
V gene: TRBV4-2
CDR3 protein: ASSQALGLYNSPLH

J gene: TRBJ1-2
clone size: once
V gene: TRBV29-1
CDR3 protein: SVETGGRYGYT

J gene: TRBJ2-2
clone size: few
V gene: TRBV29-1
CDR3 protein: SARDRATFGELF

J gene: TRBJ2-6
clone size: -
V gene: TRBV5-1
CDR3 protein: ASSLLGTGGSGANVLT

J gene: TRBJ1-5
clone size: few
V gene: TRBV2
CDR3 protein: ASQDRENQPQH